This T cell receptor beta chain is drawn from a study of PD-L1 blockade in urothelial cancer (dated by TCRdb to 2015 to 2018). With regard to the full study: Every patient began therapy in 2014 and was given atezolizumab 1,200 mg intravenously every 3 weeks. About nine tenths of the roughly 29 patients were males with bladder-origin urothelial cancer, and 18 of 29 reported a prior smoking history. An ECOG performance status of 0 or 1 was recorded for the patients, and 0 to 3 prior chemotherapy regimens had been received by the patients. Blood samples were analyzed 3 weeks after the start of treatment (second dose) and 6 weeks after the start of treatment. Blood samples gave a median of around 140,000 T cells and 80,000 or so unique TCRs, with a median clonality of 0.080. The study was an exploratory multi-omic analysis of somatic, immune and clinical correlates of response to PD-L1 blockade with atezolizumab in urothelial cancer. Pretreatment tumor samples and matched peripheral blood, collected serially before and after atezolizumab treatment, underwent TCR sequencing. Durable clinical benefit meant progression-free survival longer than 6 months, and TCR features were also tested against progression-free and overall survival. In the same patients, pretreatment tumors underwent whole exome sequencing and RNA sequencing in addition to TCR sequencing. Durable clinical benefit was achieved by nine patients but not by the remaining 20. Twenty-nine patients had pretreatment blood TCR-seq, about 25 had at least one posttreatment blood collection, and about 25 had tumor TCR-seq. Overall study outcomes, separate from this receptor: Small sample size (n ≈ 28) and many exploratory analyses mean the results are intended to be hypothesis-generating. Patients with durable benefit showed greater expansion of tumor-associated TCR clones in peripheral blood 3 weeks after starting treatment (n ≈ 20, p = 0.022). A pretreatment peripheral blood TCR clonality below the median was linked to improved progression-free and overall survival.

Comment on this clone: It has no known antigen specificity. Base quality data are lacking; no much larger clone is found one base away.

Synthetic TCR analog templates were spiked into each PCR to estimate absolute template abundance from read counts. The immunoSEQ assay used bias-controlled V and J gene primers to amplify TCRbeta CDR3 regions from genomic DNA. Sequencing of rearranged TCRbeta segments was done at approximately 20X coverage. For the original study's pipeline: Clustering was used to correct sequencing errors, and CDR3s were annotated against IMGT to assign V, D and J genes. Downstream analyses used only productive TCRbeta rearrangements, leaving out any out-of-frame or stop-codon sequences. Clonality was computed as one minus Shannon entropy normalized by the log of the number of unique productive sequences. Fisher's exact test with Benjamini-Hochberg correction, at a threshold of adjusted p below 0.01, was used to find clones that differed between time points or between blood and tumor. TCRdb provides this immuneACCESS table in a form limited to in-frame rearrangements. Some clones are lacking; in checked studies, under half of them reflect an unresolved V gene, and why the rest are absent is not known. V and J calls and clone size are those listed in that table; D and trimming were worked out from the DNA. Recorded for this sample are about 130,000 clones; 70% to 85% of them occurred a single time. Jointly, the top ten make up under 3.5% of the sample.

The sample's time point label is to be understood as: pretreatment peripheral blood. The cohort included some 30 patients with locally advanced or metastatic urothelial carcinoma who were treated at Memorial Sloan Kettering on a trial protocol. Peripheral blood mononuclear cells were collected pretreatment and during treatment, at between 1 and 8 total time points per patient. The Qiagen DNeasy Blood extraction kit was used to purify genomic DNA from total PBMCs and from tumor samples. PBMCs were collected pretreatment and during treatment, and were isolated and stored as previously described. Looking up the germline V gene yields CDR1 SGHVS and CDR2 FQNEAQ. The CDR3, from cysteine to phenylalanine, totals 15 residues. CDR3 DNA only is kept here, 45 bases in frame from base 1. V is shortened by 5 bases, J by 2 bases, and the region joining them spans 13 bases.

The starting material was PBMCs, obtained around atezolizumab (anti-PD-L1) treatment. The sequence came from a man aged 50-60 years with urothelial cancer. This sequence uses TRBV7-8 and TRBJ2-1, with a weak D call of TRBD2 (5 bases match). The bases read TGTGCCAGCAGCCCCCAACTCGGGACCTACAATGAGCAGTTCTTC. Translation gives CASSPQLGTYNEQFF.